This T cell receptor (beta chain) was captured by sequencing in a study of beta chain features in type 1 diabetes. Overall study results and limits: The question of HLA type influencing TCRB rearrangement was one that remained unresolved here.

This clone has a single count. Its cognate antigen is unknown. Expressed TCRB transcripts got sequenced, as all isolated RNA was reverse transcribed. The table came from immunoSEQ multiplex PCR; TCRdb's copy has only in-frame clones and leaves some out. The sample consists of 250,000 to 350,000 clones, around 10% of them appearing once. Unmatched junction bases numbered 9, after V lost 5 bases and J lost 3 bases. CDR3 size: 16 residues. Germline CDR1 SGDLS, CDR2 YYNGEE. This chain links TRBV9 with TRBJ2-1, with TRBD2 matching over 9 bases. Source material: naive CD4+ T cells from blood. The clonotype originates from a woman in her 30s in good health. This chain's CDR3 is CASSSPGTSLYNEQFF. CDR3 nucleotides: TGTGCCAGCAGTAGTCCCGGGACTAGCCTCTACAATGAGCAGTTCTTC.